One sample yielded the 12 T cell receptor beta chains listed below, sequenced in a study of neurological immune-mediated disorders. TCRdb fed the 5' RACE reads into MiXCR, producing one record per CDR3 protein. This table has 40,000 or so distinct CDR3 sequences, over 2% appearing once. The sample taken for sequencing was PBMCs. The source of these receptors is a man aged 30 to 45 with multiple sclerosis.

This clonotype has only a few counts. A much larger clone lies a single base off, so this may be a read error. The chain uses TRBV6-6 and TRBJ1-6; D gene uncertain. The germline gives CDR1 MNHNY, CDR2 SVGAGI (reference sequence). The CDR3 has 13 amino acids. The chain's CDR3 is CASSYAVVSHLHF. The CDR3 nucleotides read TGTGCCAGCAGTTACGCCGTGGTTTCACACCTCCACTTT.

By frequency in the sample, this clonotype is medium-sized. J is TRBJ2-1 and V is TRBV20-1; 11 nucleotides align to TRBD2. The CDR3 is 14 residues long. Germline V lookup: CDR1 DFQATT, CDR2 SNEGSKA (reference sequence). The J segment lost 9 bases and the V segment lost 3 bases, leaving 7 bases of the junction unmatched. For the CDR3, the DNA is TGCAGTGCTAGGAAAACCGGGACTAGCGGTGAGCAGTTCTTC. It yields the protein CSARKTGTSGEQFF.

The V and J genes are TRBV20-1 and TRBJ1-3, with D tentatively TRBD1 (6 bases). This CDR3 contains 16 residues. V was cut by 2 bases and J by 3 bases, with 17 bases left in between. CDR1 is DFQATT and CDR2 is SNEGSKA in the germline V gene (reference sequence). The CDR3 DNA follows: TGCAGTGCTAGAACCGCCCGGGGGGCCGGTGGAAACACCATATATTTT. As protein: CSARTARGAGGNTIYF.

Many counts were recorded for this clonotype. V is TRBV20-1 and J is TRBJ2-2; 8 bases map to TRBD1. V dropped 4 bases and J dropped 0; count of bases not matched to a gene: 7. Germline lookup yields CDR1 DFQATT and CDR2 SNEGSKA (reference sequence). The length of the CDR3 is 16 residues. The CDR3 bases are TGCAGTGCTACTGACAAGGACAGGGCGAACACCGGGGAGCTGTTTTTT. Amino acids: CSATDKDRANTGELFF.

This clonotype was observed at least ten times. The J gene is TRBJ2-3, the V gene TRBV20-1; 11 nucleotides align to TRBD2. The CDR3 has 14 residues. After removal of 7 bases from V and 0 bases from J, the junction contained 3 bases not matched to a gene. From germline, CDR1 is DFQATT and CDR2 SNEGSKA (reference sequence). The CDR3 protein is CSVTSGGSTDTQYF. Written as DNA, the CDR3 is TGCAGTGTCACTAGCGGGGGAAGCACAGATACGCAGTATTTT.

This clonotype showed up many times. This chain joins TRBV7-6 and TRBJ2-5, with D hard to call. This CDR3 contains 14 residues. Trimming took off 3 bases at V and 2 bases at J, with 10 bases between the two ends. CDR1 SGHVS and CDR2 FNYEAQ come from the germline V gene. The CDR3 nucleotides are TGTGCCAGCAGCTTCCCCGAGGAACAAGAGACCCAGTACTTC. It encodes CASSFPEEQETQYF. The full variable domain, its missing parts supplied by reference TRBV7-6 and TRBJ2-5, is GAGVSQSPRYKVTKRGQDVALRCDPISGHVSLYWYRQALGQGPEFLTYFNYEAQQDKSGLPNDRFSAERPEGSISTLTIQRTEQRDSAMYRCASSFPEEQETQYFGPGTRLLVL.

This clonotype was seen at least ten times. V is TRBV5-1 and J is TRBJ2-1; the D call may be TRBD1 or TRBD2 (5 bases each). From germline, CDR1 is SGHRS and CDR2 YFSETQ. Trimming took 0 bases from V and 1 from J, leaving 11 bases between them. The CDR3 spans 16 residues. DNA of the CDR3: TGCGCCAGCAGCTTGGCCGGGACCTTGTCCTACAATGAGCAGTTCTTC. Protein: CASSLAGTLSYNEQFF.

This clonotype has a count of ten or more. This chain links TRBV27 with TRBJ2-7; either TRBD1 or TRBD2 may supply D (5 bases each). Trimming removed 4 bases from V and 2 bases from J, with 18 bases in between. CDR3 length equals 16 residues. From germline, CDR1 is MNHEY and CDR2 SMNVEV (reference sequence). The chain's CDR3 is CASSSLRDGSTYEQYF. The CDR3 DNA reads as TGTGCCAGCAGTTCCCTCCGGGACGGATCAACCTACGAGCAGTACTTC.

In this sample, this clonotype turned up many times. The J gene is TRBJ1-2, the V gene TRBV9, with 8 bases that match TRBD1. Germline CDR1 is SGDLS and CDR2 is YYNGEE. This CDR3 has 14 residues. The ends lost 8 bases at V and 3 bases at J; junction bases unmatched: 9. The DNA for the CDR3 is TGTGCCAGTGCTTCCGACAGGGGCGACTATGGCTACACCTTC. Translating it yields CASASDRGDYGYTF.

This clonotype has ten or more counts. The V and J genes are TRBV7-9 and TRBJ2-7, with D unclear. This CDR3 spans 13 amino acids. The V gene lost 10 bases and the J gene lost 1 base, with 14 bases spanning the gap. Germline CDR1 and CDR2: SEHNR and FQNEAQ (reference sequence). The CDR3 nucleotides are TGTGCCACCCGCGTAGACCAGTCCTACGAGCAGTACTTC. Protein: CATRVDQSYEQYF.

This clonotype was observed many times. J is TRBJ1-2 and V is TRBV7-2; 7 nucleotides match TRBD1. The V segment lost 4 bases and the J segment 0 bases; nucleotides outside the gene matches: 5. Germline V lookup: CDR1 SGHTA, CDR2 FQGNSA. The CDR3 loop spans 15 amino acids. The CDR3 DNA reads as TGTGCCAGCAGCTCGTACAGGGGAACTAACTATGGCTACACCTTC. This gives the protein CASSSYRGTNYGYTF.

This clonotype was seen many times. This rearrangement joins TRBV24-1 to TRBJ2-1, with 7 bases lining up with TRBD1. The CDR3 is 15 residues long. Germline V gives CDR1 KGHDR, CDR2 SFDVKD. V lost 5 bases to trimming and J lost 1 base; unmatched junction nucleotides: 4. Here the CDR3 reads CATSGGQSSYNEQFF. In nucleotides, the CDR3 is TGTGCCACCAGTGGGGGACAGTCGTCCTACAATGAGCAGTTCTTC.